The rows below give T cell receptor beta chains drawn from one sample of a study of T cells in Graves' hyperthyroidism and ophthalmopathy. TCRdb reprocessed the multiplex PCR reads with MiXCR, giving one entry per CDR3 protein. The repertoire has about 720,000 distinct CDR3 sequences, approximately 16% of them found once; the top ten carry under 10%. What was sequenced was blood. These receptors were obtained from a man younger than 35 with Graves' hyperthyroidism. Each CDR3 is given with its conserved first and last residue. D genes are given only for firm matches. Clone size is shown for a subset of rows, as once, few, many or a class of expanded clone.

cdr3_aa cdr3_nt clone_size j_call d_call v_call
CATSDYRGYNNEQFF TGTGCCACCAGTGATTATCGGGGTTACAACAATGAGCAGTTCTTC many TRBJ2-1 . TRBV24-1
CASSLGVLAGEETQYF TGTGCCAGCAGCCTAGGGGTGCTAGCGGGGGAAGAGACCCAGTACTTC many TRBJ2-5 TRBD2 TRBV11-2
CASSVLAESYNEQFF TGTGCCAGCAGCGTACTAGCGGAATCCTACAATGAGCAGTTCTTC few TRBJ2-1 TRBD2 TRBV13
CASSYRDLSTDTQYF TGTGCCAGCAGTTACCGGGACTTGAGCACAGATACGCAGTATTTT many TRBJ2-3 . TRBV28
CAWSKQGTMYNEQFF TGTGCCTGGTCGAAACAGGGCACGATGTATAATGAGCAGTTCTTC few TRBJ2-1 . TRBV30
CSASGDRANNQPQHF TGCAGTGCTAGCGGGGACAGGGCAAACAATCAGCCCCAGCATTTT . TRBJ1-5 TRBD1 TRBV20-1
CASSRRSSYNEQFF TGTGCCAGCAGCCGTCGAAGCTCCTACAATGAGCAGTTCTTC many TRBJ2-1 . TRBV12-3/TRBV12-4
CASAWGTSGAYEQYF TGTGCCAGCGCCTGGGGGACTAGCGGAGCCTACGAGCAGTACTTC many TRBJ2-7 TRBD2 TRBV18
CASSPTGINYGYTF TGTGCCAGCAGCCCTACAGGGATAAACTATGGCTACACCTTC . TRBJ1-2 . TRBV5-6
CASSPPSAGARGEQFF TGTGCCAGCTCACCGCCCTCGGCAGGGGCCAGGGGTGAGCAGTTCTTC many TRBJ2-1 . TRBV18
CASSQEGRDQPQHF TGTGCCAGCAGCCAAGAGGGGCGGGATCAGCCCCAGCATTTT few TRBJ1-5 . TRBV3-1
CASSLGQGEYGYTF TGTGCCAGCAGTTTGGGACAGGGGGAGTATGGCTACACCTTC many TRBJ1-2 TRBD1 TRBV12-3/TRBV12-4
CSAPTPGIKNIQYF TGCAGTGCCCCGACTCCCGGGATAAAAAACATTCAGTACTTC . TRBJ2-4 . TRBV20-1
CASSWTNTGELFF TGTGCCAGCAGTTGGACGAACACCGGGGAGCTGTTTTTT many TRBJ2-2 . TRBV28
CASSEEGPGTFSYEQYF TGCGCCAGCAGCGAGGAGGGTCCCGGGACGTTCTCCTACGAGCAGTACTTC . TRBJ2-7 . TRBV4-3
CATSEGPNTGELFF TGTGCCACCAGTGAAGGGCCAAACACCGGGGAGCTGTTTTTT many TRBJ2-2 . TRBV24-1
CASSLLGGGVLDTEAFF TGTGCCAGCAGTTTATTAGGGGGCGGTGTTTTGGACACTGAAGCTTTCTTT . TRBJ1-1 TRBD1 TRBV28
CASSEASAVNEQFF TGTGCCAGCAGTGAAGCATCAGCTGTCAATGAGCAGTTCTTC many TRBJ2-1 . TRBV2
CASSIRGEGPYEQYF TGTGCCAGTAGTATTCGGGGCGAGGGGCCCTACGAGCAGTACTTC few TRBJ2-7 . TRBV19
CASSPYSGNTEAFF TGTGCCAGCAGCCCTTATTCGGGGAACACTGAAGCTTTCTTT many TRBJ1-1 . TRBV7-3
CSARAVPGWGGRVDEQFF TGCAGTGCTAGAGCAGTGCCGGGGTGGGGAGGCCGAGTGGATGAGCAGTTCTTC . TRBJ2-1 . TRBV20-1
CSAPSGGSYYNEQFF TGCAGTGCCCCTTCGGGCGGGAGCTACTACAATGAGCAGTTCTTC many TRBJ2-1 TRBD2 TRBV20-1
CARQGARLGYTF TGTGCCAGACAGGGGGCTCGCCTAGGCTACACCTTC few TRBJ1-2 TRBD1 TRBV30
CASSEEVVAPLNF TGTGCCAGCAGTGAAGAGGTAGTGGCACCCCTCAACTTT . TRBJ1-6 . TRBV6-1
CASSLWGGIGPGYSGANVLTF TGTGCCAGCAGTTTATGGGGGGGTATCGGGCCAGGGTACTCTGGGGCCAACGTCCTGACTTTC . TRBJ2-6 TRBD2 TRBV27
CASSPRPQGPDTQYF TGCGCCAGCAGCCCACGACCACAGGGCCCAGATACGCAGTATTTT few TRBJ2-3 . TRBV5-1
CSVESMGGRGFDEQYF TGCAGCGTTGAGTCAATGGGGGGGAGGGGTTTCGACGAGCAGTACTTC . TRBJ2-7 TRBD2 TRBV29-1
CANSRGINYGYTF TGTGCCAATAGCAGGGGGATCAACTATGGCTACACCTTC . TRBJ1-2 TRBD1 TRBV2
CAGAGTGGWEQFF TGTGCCGGCGCCGGGACAGGGGGTTGGGAGCAGTTCTTC . TRBJ2-1 TRBD1 TRBV7-9
CATSEKKRAGGYNEQFF TGTGCCACCAGTGAAAAAAAGCGGGCGGGAGGGTACAATGAGCAGTTCTTC . TRBJ2-1 TRBD2 TRBV24-1
CASSRGGTQYF TGTGCCAGCAGCAGGGGGGGTACGCAGTATTTT many TRBJ2-3 . TRBV3-1
CASSERTGFRDEQFF TGTGCCAGCAGTGAAAGGACAGGGTTTCGCGATGAGCAGTTCTTC many TRBJ2-1 TRBD1 TRBV2
CASSPGIRNGDQPQHF TGCGCCAGCAGCCCGGGGATCAGAAATGGCGATCAGCCCCAGCATTTT . TRBJ1-5 . TRBV5-1
CASSNGGKLFF TGTGCCAGCAGTAACGGGGGGAAACTGTTTTTT many TRBJ1-4 . TRBV28
CASSPSPDSGYEQYF TGTGCCAGCAGTCCTTCGCCGGACTCAGGTTACGAGCAGTACTTC many TRBJ2-7 . TRBV28
CASTLGQLSTDTQYF TGTGCCAGCACCCTGGGACAGCTTAGCACAGATACGCAGTATTTT many TRBJ2-3 TRBD1 TRBV28
CASSLWMSYEQYF TGTGCCAGCAGTTTATGGATGTCCTACGAGCAGTACTTC . TRBJ2-7 . TRBV12-3/TRBV12-4
CATSDRGTGGTDTQYF TGTGCCACCAGTGACCGGGGGACAGGGGGCACAGATACGCAGTATTTT . TRBJ2-3 TRBD1 TRBV24-1
CASGSGLARHEQFF TGTGCCAGCGGATCCGGACTAGCGAGGCATGAGCAGTTCTTC many TRBJ2-1 TRBD2 TRBV12-3/TRBV12-4
CASSSGGGPDTQYF TGTGCCAGCAGCTCGGGAGGAGGCCCAGATACGCAGTATTTT few TRBJ2-3 TRBD2 TRBV11-1
CASSPENYGYTF TGTGCCAGCAGCCCCGAAAACTATGGCTACACCTTC few TRBJ1-2 . TRBV7-2
CSAREAGWPKNIQYF TGCAGTGCTAGAGAGGCAGGGTGGCCCAAAAACATTCAGTACTTC few TRBJ2-4 . TRBV20-1
CASSFPSGNTIYF TGTGCCAGCAGTTTCCCTTCTGGAAACACCATATATTTT few TRBJ1-3 . TRBV28
CATSRAPGGYGANVLTF TGTGCCACCAGCAGAGCCCCAGGGGGGTATGGGGCCAACGTCCTGACTTTC . TRBJ2-6 . TRBV15
CASSLKLAGVYEQYF TGTGCCAGCAGCTTAAAGCTAGCGGGAGTTTACGAGCAGTACTTC many TRBJ2-7 TRBD2 TRBV7-2